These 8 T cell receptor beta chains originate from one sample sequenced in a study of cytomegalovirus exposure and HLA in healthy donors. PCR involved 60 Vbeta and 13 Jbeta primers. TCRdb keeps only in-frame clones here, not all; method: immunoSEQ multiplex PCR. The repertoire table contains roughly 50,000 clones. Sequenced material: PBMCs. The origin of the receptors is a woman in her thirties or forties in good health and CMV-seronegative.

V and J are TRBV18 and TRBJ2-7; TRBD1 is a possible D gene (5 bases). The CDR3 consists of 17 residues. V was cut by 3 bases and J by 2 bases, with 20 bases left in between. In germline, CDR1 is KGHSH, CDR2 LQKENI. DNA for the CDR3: TGTGCCAGCTCACCGCTACCCCCCAACGGACATCCCTACGAGCAGTACTTC. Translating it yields CASSPLPPNGHPYEQYF.

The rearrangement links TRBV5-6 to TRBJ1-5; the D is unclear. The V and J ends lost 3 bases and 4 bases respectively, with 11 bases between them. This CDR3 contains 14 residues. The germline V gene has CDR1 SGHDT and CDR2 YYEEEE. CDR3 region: CASSYASGNQPQHF. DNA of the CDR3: TGTGCCAGCAGCTACGCGTCCGGGAATCAGCCCCAGCATTTT. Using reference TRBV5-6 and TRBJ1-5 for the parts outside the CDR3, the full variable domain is DAGVTQSPTHLIKTRGQQVTLRCSPKSGHDTVSWYQQALGQGPQFIFQYYEEEERQRGNFPDRFSGHQFPNYSSELNVNALLLGDSALYLCASSYASGNQPQHFGDGTRLSIL.

The CDR3 protein is CSVGQIQETQYF. CDR3 DNA: TGCAGCGTTGGTCAGATTCAAGAGACCCAGTACTTC. The V gene is TRBV29-1, the J gene TRBJ2-5; no clear D. V was shortened by 4 bases and J by 2 bases, with 8 bases between the two germline ends. Germline V gene sequence: CDR1 SQVTM, CDR2 ANQGSEA. The CDR3 has 12 residues. The variable domain in full, with the rest retrieved from reference TRBV29-1 and TRBJ2-5, is SAVISQKPSRDICQRGTSLTIQCQVDSQVTMMFWYRQQPGQSLTLIATANQGSEATYESGFVIDKFPISRPNLTFSTLTVSNMSPEDSSIYLCSVGQIQETQYFGPGTRLLVL.

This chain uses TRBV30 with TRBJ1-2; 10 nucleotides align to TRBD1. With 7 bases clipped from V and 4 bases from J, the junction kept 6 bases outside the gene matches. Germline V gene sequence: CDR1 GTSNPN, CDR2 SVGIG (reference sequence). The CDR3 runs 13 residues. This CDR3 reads CASRTGGGYGYTF. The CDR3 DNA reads TGTGCCTCGCGGACAGGGGGAGGCTATGGCTACACCTTC.

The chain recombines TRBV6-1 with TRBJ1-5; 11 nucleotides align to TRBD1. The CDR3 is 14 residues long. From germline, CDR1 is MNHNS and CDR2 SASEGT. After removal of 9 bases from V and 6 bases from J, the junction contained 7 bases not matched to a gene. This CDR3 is CASRDRGGSQPQHF. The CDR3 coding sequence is TGTGCCAGTAGGGACAGGGGGGGGAGTCAGCCCCAGCATTTT.

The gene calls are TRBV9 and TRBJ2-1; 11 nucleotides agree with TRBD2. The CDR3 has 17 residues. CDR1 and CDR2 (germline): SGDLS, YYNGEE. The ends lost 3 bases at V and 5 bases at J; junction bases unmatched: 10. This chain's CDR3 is CASSARTGTSGDNEQFF. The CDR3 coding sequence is TGTGCCAGCAGCGCCAGAACCGGGACTAGCGGTGACAATGAGCAGTTCTTC.

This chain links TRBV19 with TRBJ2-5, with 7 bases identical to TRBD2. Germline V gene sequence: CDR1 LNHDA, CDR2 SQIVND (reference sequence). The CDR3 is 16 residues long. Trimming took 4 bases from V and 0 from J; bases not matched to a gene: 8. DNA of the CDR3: TGTGCCAGTAGTAAACGAGCGGGGAGAGACCAAGAGACCCAGTACTTC. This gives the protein CASSKRAGRDQETQYF.

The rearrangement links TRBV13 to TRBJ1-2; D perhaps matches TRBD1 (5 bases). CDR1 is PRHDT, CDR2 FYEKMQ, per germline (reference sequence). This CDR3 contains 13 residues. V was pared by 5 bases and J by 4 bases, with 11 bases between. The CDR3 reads CASSRAGGYGYTF. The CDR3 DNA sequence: TGTGCCAGCAGCAGGGCCGGGGGCTATGGCTACACCTTC.